These T cell receptor beta chains were read from a single sample in a study of tumor-infiltrating lymphocytes in oesophageal squamous cell carcinoma. TCRdb redid the calling of the PCR reads with MiXCR, one entry per CDR3 protein. This sample has about 20,000 distinct CDR3 sequences; almost 40% occur once, and the top ten carry 6.8%. Sequenced material: blood. Receptor source: a male donor with esophageal squamous cell carcinoma. Both conserved end residues are part of each CDR3. D genes are given only for firm matches. A row's size may be missing; if present it is once, few, many or a size class.

D gene	V gene	J gene	clone size	CDR3 protein	CDR3 DNA
NA	TRBV19	TRBJ2-7	NA	CASKDQGGYEQYF	TGTGCCAGTAAGGACCAGGGTGGATACGAGCAGTACTTC
NA	TRBV7-8	TRBJ2-2	NA	CASSRRGAVTGELFF	TGTGCCAGCAGCAGGAGGGGGGCCGTCACCGGGGAGCTGTTTTTT
NA	TRBV7-6	TRBJ2-7	NA	CASSPLGTYNEQYF	TGTGCCAGCAGCCCCCTCGGAACCTACAATGAGCAGTACTTC
NA	TRBV11-2	TRBJ2-3	many	CASSLGPTDTQYF	TGTGCCAGCAGCTTGGGACCGACAGATACGCAGTATTTT
NA	TRBV2	TRBJ2-6	many	CASKSHSGANVLTF	TGTGCCAGCAAAAGCCACTCTGGGGCCAACGTCCTGACTTTC
TRBD1	TRBV12-3/TRBV12-4	TRBJ2-3	NA	CASLYRGSTDTQYF	TGTGCCAGCTTGTACAGGGGTAGCACAGATACGCAGTATTTT
NA	TRBV5-8	TRBJ1-5	few	CASSWGRVRNQPQHF	TGTGCCAGCAGCTGGGGGCGAGTTCGCAATCAGCCCCAGCATTTT
NA	TRBV28	TRBJ1-1	many	CASSLGSGPGGAFF	TGTGCCAGCAGTTTAGGATCGGGACCCGGGGGAGCTTTCTTT
TRBD1	TRBV5-1	TRBJ2-3	many	CASSLSGQGGTDTQYF	TGCGCCAGCAGCTTGTCCGGACAGGGAGGCACAGATACGCAGTATTTT
NA	TRBV19	TRBJ2-7	few	CASSIGGSYNEQYF	TGTGCCAGTAGTATTGGCGGTTCCTACAATGAGCAGTACTTC
TRBD1	TRBV11-3	TRBJ2-1	NA	CASSPRQGREQFF	TGTGCCAGCAGCCCCAGACAGGGAAGGGAGCAGTTCTTC
TRBD1	TRBV24-1	TRBJ2-7	NA	CATSEARGGADNEQHF	TGTGCCACCAGTGAAGCCAGAGGGGGCGCGGACAATGAGCAGCACTTC
NA	TRBV18	TRBJ1-1	many	CASSTPEFTEAFF	TGTGCCAGCTCAACCCCCGAGTTCACTGAAGCTTTCTTT
NA	TRBV19	TRBJ2-5	many	CASSIGQMGETQYF	TGTGCCAGTAGTATCGGACAGATGGGGGAGACCCAGTACTTC
TRBD1	TRBV4-1	TRBJ2-3	NA	CASSQITGVPDTQYF	TGCGCCAGCAGCCAAATTACAGGGGTCCCAGATACGCAGTATTTT
TRBD2	TRBV11-2	TRBJ2-7	many	CASSLVGTSGSINEQYF	TGTGCCAGCAGCTTAGTTGGGACTAGCGGGAGTATCAATGAGCAGTACTTC
TRBD2	TRBV6-1	TRBJ2-7	many	CGLGDYDLLKQYF	TGCGGCCTAGGGGACTACGACCTGTTAAAGCAGTACTTC
NA	TRBV4-1	TRBJ1-5	many	CASSQVRGSNQPQHF	TGCGCCAGCAGCCAAGTACGGGGTAGCAATCAGCCCCAGCATTTT
NA	TRBV7-3	TRBJ2-3	NA	CASSLSGPEGELYF	TGTGCCAGCAGCTTAAGTGGCCCGGAAGGGGAGCTGTATTTT
NA	TRBV10-2	TRBJ2-5	NA	CASSEIGGVETQYF	TGCGCCAGCAGTGAGATTGGGGGAGTGGAGACCCAGTACTTC
TRBD1	TRBV6-1	TRBJ1-6	many	CASSPGQGTNSPLHF	TGTGCCAGCAGCCCCGGACAGGGAACGAATTCACCCCTCCACTTT
TRBD1	TRBV7-3	TRBJ2-5	NA	CASSLTYRGDEQYF	TGTGCCAGCAGCTTAACGTACAGGGGCGATGAGCAGTACTTC
NA	TRBV27	TRBJ2-7	many	CASTTSRGADQREQYF	TGTGCCAGCACTACCTCCCGGGGGGCGGACCAGCGCGAGCAGTACTTC
NA	TRBV11-2	TRBJ1-1	many	CAVGRGPFF	TGTGCCGTAGGGCGGGGACCTTTCTTT
TRBD1	TRBV12-3/TRBV12-4	TRBJ1-6	many	CASTRGGVNSPLHF	TGTGCCAGCACCAGGGGGGGTGTTAATTCACCCCTCCACTTT